Detailed here is one TCR beta chain. No antigen is known for it. This sample was taken from a study of cytomegalovirus exposure and HLA in healthy donors. For the study at large: Unique TCRs numbering approximately 80 million, obtained from HLA-typed donors, made up an early data release. Findings of the study overall: It was reportedly the case that the classifier diagnosed cytomegalovirus status with high specificity and sensitivity.

There are 14 residues in the CDR3. Germline loops: CDR1 SGHTA, CDR2 FQGTGA. Trimming cost V 5 bases and J 8 bases, with 18 bases left between them. 60 Vbeta and 13 Jbeta primers were used in PCR. Authors' data handling: Later, 65 million to 85 million unique TCR beta chains were counted in an analysis, and 10 million to 12 million of them were shared. The data were produced by immunoSEQ multiplex PCR, yet TCRdb's version contains in-frame clones alone and is incomplete. Clonal size and the V and J genes are those of that table, whereas D and trimming came from the DNA. The top ten hold 6.5% to 9% of the sample, which has 90,000 to 150,000 clones, roughly 69% seen once.

The chain combines TRBV7-3 with TRBJ1-2, with D perhaps TRBD1 (6 bases). This TCR derives from a middle-aged woman in good health and CMV-seropositive. Sequencing was carried out using PBMCs. This CDR3 is CASSPRQVLVGYTF. The CDR3 DNA follows: TGTGCCAGCAGCCCCCGACAGGTCCTGGTAGGCTACACCTTC.